This record concerns one TCR beta chain sequence. The data originate from a study of shared clonotypes between healthy human individuals. Assay used: immunoSEQ multiplex PCR; TCRdb lists only in-frame clones, some missing. The sample lists fewer than 3 million clones; roughly 92% were seen once. Germline CDR1 is MNHEY and CDR2 is SVGAGI. V lost 4 bases and J lost 4, with 10 bases in between. The CDR3 is 13 amino acids. The rearrangement uses TRBV6-5 and TRBJ1-2, with no clear D. This receptor was identified in a man between 18 and 29 years old in good health. Some clones in this sample may be carry-over from other donors' samples. Sequences were obtained from naive CD4+ T cells from PBMCs. The sample's subset: CD45RA+ positively selected. The CDR3 sequence: CASSFQLFYGYTF. In DNA, the CDR3 is TGTGCCAGCAGTTTCCAGCTCTTCTATGGCTACACCTTC.